This record looks at one T cell receptor (beta chain) sequence and its context. Averaging approximately 0.11 L, one heparinised blood draw came from each individual donor. The data are from a study of beta chain features in type 1 diabetes. Sequenced material consisted of expressed TCRB transcripts (all of the isolated RNA was reverse transcribed). Assay: immunoSEQ multiplex PCR; the TCRdb copy retains only in-frame clones and omits some. The table lists 200,000 to 250,000 clones, 25% to 30% of them singletons. With 4 bases clipped from V and 8 bases from J, the junction kept 12 bases outside the gene matches. Germline V CDR1 and CDR2: SGHDT, YYEEEE. The CDR3 is 16 residues long.

The TCR sequence derives from a man aged 30 to 39 in good health. The chain has TRBV5-6 and TRBJ1-2, with 12 bases aligning to TRBD1. What was sequenced was central memory CD4+ T cells from blood. Here the CDR3 reads CASSLDGTGGARGYTF. The CDR3 DNA reads as TGTGCCAGCAGCCTGGATGGGACAGGGGGCGCCCGGGGCTACACCTTC.